A selection of T cell receptor beta chains follows, all from one sample in a study of T cell responses to AZD1222 COVID-19 vaccine. Libraries were prepared by immunoSEQ multiplex PCR; TCRdb keeps only in-frame clonotypes and omits some of them. The table has about 150,000 clones, approximately 85% seen once. The source material was peripheral blood, sampled on day 0 of MenACWY control vaccination. The receptor source for this set is an adult in good health. Each CDR3 is given with its conserved first and last residue. The D gene is left open where the match is weak.

j_call v_call d_call cdr3_aa
TRBJ2-2 TRBV5-5 TRBD1 CASSQDRPTGELFF
TRBJ1-2 TRBV7-9 TRBD1 CASSSDRGNGYTF
TRBJ2-3 TRBV12-5 NA CASAPKDTSRDTQYF
TRBJ2-2 TRBV5-1 NA CASSLHSVVSPGELFF
TRBJ1-5 TRBV19 NA CASRNGNQPQHF
TRBJ1-5 TRBV30 TRBD1 CAWSPPGTGHQPQHF
TRBJ1-6 TRBV9 NA CASSVEASSYNSPLHF
TRBJ1-4 TRBV15 TRBD1 CATSRADRGGREKLFF
TRBJ2-1 TRBV29-1 NA CSVEGFAYNEQFF
TRBJ1-5 TRBV19 TRBD1 CASWTGGGSNQPQHF
TRBJ1-5 TRBV27 NA CASSFSGAYNQPQHF
TRBJ1-1 TRBV2 NA CASNSDRNTEAFF
TRBJ2-2 TRBV4-2 TRBD2 CASSQDTTRGLAGLSGTGELFF
TRBJ2-3 TRBV5-5 NA CASSLDPPSKQYF
TRBJ2-5 TRBV19 TRBD2 CASSRRGGGVQETQYF
TRBJ1-1 TRBV7-9 NA CASSLWMGADTEAFF
TRBJ1-1 TRBV5-1 NA CASSSRTAMNTEAFF
TRBJ1-3 TRBV7-5 NA CVRSLGRGVTGNTIYF
TRBJ2-2 TRBV27 TRBD1 CASRCTGTGATGELFF
TRBJ1-3 TRBV7-3 NA CASSLGAGNTIYF
TRBJ2-5 TRBV28 NA CASSLPGIGETQYF
TRBJ1-4 TRBV6-5 NA CVTQRAENEKLFF